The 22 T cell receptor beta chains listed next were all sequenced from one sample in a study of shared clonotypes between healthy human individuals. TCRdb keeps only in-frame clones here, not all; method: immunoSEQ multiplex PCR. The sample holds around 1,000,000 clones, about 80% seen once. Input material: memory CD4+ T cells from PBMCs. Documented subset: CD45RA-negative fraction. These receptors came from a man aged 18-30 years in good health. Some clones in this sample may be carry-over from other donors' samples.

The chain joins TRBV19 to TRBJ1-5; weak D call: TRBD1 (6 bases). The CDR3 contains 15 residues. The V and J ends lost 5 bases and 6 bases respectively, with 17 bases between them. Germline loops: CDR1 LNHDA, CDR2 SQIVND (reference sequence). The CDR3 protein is CASSPRQVLSQPQHF. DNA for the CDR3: TGTGCCAGTAGTCCCCGACAGGTCTTAAGTCAGCCCCAGCATTTT. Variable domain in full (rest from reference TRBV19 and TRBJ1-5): DGGITQSPKYLFRKEGQNVTLSCEQNLNHDAMYWYRQDPGQGLRLIYYSQIVNDFQKGDIAEGYSVSREKKESFPLTVTSAQKNPTAFYLCASSPRQVLSQPQHFGDGTRLSIL.

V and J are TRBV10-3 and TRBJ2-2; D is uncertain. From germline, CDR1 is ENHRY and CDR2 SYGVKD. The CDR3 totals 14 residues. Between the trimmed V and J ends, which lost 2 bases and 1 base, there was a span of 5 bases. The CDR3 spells CAISEAVNTGELFF. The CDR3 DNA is TGTGCCATCAGTGAGGCGGTGAACACCGGGGAGCTGTTTTTT.

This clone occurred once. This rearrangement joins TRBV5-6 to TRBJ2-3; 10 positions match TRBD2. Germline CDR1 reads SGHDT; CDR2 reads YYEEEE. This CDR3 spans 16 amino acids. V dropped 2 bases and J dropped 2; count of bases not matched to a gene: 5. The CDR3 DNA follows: TGTGCCAGCAGCTTAGGACTAGCGGCGATCACAGATACGCAGTATTTT. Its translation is CASSLGLAAITDTQYF.

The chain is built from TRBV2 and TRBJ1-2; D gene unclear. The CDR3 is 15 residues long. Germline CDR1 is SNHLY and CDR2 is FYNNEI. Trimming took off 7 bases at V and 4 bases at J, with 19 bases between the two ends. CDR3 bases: TGTGCCAGCACCTTCGGTGGAGGGCTTGGCTATGGCTACACCTTC. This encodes CASTFGGGLGYGYTF.

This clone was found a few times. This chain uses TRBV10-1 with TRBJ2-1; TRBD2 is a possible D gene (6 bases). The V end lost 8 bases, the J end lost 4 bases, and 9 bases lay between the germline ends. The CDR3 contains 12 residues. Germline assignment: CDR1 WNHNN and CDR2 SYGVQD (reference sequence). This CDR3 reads CASGRTYNEQFF. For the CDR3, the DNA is TGCGCCAGCGGGAGGACATACAATGAGCAGTTCTTC.

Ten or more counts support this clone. The CDR3 nucleotides are TGTGCCAGCAGCTCGACAGGGAGAGTAACTGAAGCTTTCTTT. The encoded protein is CASSSTGRVTEAFF. This chain uses TRBV7-9 with TRBJ1-1; 7 bases fit TRBD1. The CDR3 has 14 residues. From germline, CDR1 is SEHNR and CDR2 FQNEAQ (reference sequence). The V gene end was trimmed by 4 bases and the J gene end by 5 bases; junction bases not matched to a gene: 7. Full variable domain (missing parts from reference TRBV7-9 and TRBJ1-1): DTGVSQNPRHKITKRGQNVTFRCDPISEHNRLYWYRQTLGQGPEFLTYFQNEAQLEKSRLLSDRFSAERPKGSFSTLEIQRTEQGDSAMYLCASSSTGRVTEAFFGQGTRLTVV.

The CDR3 coding sequence is TGTGCCTGGCAGCGGAGAGGGGGCGGCTATACTGAAGCTTTCTTT. Translated, it gives CAWQRRGGGYTEAFF. The V and J genes are TRBV30 and TRBJ1-1; 7 bases fit TRBD1. The trim removed 5 bases at V and 5 bases at J, leaving 14 bases unmatched. The CDR3 runs 15 residues. CDR1 is GTSNPN, CDR2 SVGIG, per germline (reference sequence).

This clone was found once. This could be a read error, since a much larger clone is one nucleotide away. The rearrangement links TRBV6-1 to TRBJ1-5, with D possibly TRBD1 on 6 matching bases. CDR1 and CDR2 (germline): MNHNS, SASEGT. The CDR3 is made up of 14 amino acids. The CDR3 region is CSSAPEGGVQPQHF. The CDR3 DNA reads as TGTTCCAGCGCCCCCGAGGGGGGGGTTCAGCCCCAGCATTTT.

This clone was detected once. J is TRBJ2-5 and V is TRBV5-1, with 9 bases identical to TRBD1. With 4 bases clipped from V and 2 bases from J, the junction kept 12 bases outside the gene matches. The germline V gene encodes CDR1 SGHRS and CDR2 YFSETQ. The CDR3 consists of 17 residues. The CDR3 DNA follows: TGCGCCAGCAGCAGATCCGGGACAGGGTCGAGGCAAGAGACCCAGTACTTC. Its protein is CASSRSGTGSRQETQYF.

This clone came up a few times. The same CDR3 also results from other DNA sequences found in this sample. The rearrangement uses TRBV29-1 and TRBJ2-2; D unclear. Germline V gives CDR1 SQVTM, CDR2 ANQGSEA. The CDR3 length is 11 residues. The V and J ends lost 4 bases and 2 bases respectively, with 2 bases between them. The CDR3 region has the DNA TGCAGCGTTGGAAACACCGGGGAGCTGTTTTTT. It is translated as CSVGNTGELFF.

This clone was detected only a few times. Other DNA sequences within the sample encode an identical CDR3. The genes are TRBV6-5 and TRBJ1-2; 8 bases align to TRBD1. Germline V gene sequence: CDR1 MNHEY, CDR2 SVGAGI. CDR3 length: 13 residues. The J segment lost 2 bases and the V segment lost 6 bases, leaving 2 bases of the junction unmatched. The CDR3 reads CASRRQGNYGYTF. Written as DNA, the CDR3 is TGTGCCAGCAGACGACAGGGGAACTATGGCTACACCTTC.

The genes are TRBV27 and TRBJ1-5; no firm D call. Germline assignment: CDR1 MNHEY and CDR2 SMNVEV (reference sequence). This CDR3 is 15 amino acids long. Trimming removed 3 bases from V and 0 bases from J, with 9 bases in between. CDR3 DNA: TGTGCCAGCAGTTTGGACGAGGGTAGCAATCAGCCCCAGCATTTT. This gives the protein CASSLDEGSNQPQHF.

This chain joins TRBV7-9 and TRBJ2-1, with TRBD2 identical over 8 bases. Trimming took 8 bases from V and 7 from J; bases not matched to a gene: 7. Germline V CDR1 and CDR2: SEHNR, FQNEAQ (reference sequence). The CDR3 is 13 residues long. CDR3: CASQAGGVNEQFF. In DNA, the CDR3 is TGTGCCAGCCAGGCGGGAGGAGTTAATGAGCAGTTCTTC.

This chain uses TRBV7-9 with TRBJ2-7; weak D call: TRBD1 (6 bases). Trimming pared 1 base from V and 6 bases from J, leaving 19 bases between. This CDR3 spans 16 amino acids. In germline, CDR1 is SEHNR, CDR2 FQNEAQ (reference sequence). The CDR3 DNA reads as TGTGCCAGCAGCTTAGGTCGAGGACAGCCCGGTTTCGAGCAGTACTTC. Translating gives CASSLGRGQPGFEQYF.

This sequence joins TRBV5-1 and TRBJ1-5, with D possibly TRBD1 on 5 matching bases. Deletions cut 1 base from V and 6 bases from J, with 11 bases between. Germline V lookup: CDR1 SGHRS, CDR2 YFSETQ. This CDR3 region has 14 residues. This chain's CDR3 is CASSLSGNSQPQHF. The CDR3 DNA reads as TGCGCCAGCAGCTTGTCAGGGAATAGTCAGCCCCAGCATTTT.

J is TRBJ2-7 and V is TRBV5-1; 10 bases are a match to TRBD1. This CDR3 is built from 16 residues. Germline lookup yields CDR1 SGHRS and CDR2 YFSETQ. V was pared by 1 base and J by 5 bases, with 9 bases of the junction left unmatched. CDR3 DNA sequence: TGCGCCAGCAGCTTGTCCTTTGACAGGGGGCCCCACGAGCAGTACTTC. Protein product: CASSLSFDRGPHEQYF.

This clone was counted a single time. The CDR3 nucleotides are TGTGCCTGGGAGGCCCCAGGGGCTAACACTGAAGCTTTCTTT. Amino acids: CAWEAPGANTEAFF. V usage is TRBV30 and J usage is TRBJ1-1; weak D call: TRBD1 (6 bases). The length of the CDR3 is 14 residues. The V and J ends lost 5 bases and 2 bases respectively, with 15 bases between them. The germline V gene has CDR1 GTSNPN and CDR2 SVGIG (reference sequence).

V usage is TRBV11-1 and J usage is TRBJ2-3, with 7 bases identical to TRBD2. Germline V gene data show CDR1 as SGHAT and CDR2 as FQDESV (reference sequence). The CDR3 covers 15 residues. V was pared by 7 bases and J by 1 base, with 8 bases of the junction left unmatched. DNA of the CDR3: TGTGCCAGCACCCTATCTGGGGGGGGCACAGATACGCAGTATTTT. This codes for CASTLSGGGTDTQYF.

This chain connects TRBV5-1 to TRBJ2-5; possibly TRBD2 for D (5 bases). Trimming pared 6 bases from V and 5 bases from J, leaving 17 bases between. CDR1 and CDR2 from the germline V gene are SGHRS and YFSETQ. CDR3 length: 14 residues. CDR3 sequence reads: CASTVVGGRETQYF. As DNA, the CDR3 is TGCGCCAGCACGGTAGTTGGAGGAAGGGAGACCCAGTACTTC.

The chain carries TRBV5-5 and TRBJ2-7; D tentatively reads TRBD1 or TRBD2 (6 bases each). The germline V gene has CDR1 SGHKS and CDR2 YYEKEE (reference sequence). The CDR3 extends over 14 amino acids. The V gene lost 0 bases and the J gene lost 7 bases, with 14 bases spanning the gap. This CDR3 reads CASSLVGRGLEQYF. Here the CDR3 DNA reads TGTGCCAGCAGCTTGGTGGGCAGGGGACTGGAGCAGTACTTC.

The DNA of the CDR3 is TGTGCCAGCAGCTCCAGGACAGGGGGAAACACCATATATTTT. It is translated as CASSSRTGGNTIYF. This chain uses TRBV7-2 with TRBJ1-3; 8 bases fit TRBD1. Trimming cost V 4 bases and J 4 bases; bases outside gene matches: 3. Germline CDR1 reads SGHTA; CDR2 reads FQGNSA. The CDR3 spans 14 residues.

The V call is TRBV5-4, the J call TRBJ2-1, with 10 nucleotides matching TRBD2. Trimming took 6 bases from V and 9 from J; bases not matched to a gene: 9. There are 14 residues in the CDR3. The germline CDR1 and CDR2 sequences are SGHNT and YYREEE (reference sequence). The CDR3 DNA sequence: TGTGCCAGCAACAAGCGGGAGGGGGGTAGTGAGCAGTTCTTC. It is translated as CASNKREGGSEQFF.